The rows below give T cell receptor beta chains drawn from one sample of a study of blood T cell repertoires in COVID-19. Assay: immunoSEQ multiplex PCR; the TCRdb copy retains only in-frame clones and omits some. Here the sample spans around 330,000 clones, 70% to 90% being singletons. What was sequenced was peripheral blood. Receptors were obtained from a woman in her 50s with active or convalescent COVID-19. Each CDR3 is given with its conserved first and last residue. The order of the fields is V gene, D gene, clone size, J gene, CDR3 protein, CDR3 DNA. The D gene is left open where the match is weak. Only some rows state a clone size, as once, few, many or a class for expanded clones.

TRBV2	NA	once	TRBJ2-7	CASSPPGTGLHEQYF	TGTGCCAGCAGCCCCCCCGGGACTGGTTTGCACGAGCAGTACTTC
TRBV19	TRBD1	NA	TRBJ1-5	CASSQGDQPQHF	TGTGCCAGCTCACAGGGGGATCAGCCCCAGCATTTT
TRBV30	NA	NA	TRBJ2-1	CAWSVQYNEQFF	TGTGCCTGGAGTGTACAGTACAATGAGCAGTTCTTC
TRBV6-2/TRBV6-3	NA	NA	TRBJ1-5	CASSADRDLYQPQHF	TGTGCCAGCAGCGCGGACAGAGACCTTTATCAGCCCCAGCATTTT
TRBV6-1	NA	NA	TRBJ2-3	CASSTLTGEADTQYF	TGTGCCAGCAGTACATTGACAGGCGAAGCAGATACGCAGTATTTT
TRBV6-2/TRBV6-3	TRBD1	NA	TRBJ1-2	CASSQGVRGQGRYGYTF	TGTGCCAGCAGCCAAGGCGTGCGGGGACAGGGACGGTATGGCTACACCTTC
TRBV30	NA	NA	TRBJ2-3	CAWRKTARSEDIF	TGTGCCTGGAGAAAGACAGCCAGGAGTGAGGACATCTTT
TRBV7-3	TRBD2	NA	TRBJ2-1	CASSLIGTSPGGEQFF	TGTGCCAGCAGCTTAATCGGGACCTCCCCGGGAGGTGAGCAGTTCTTC
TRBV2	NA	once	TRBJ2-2	CASGAVPTGELFF	TGTGCCAGCGGGGCAGTCCCCACCGGGGAGCTGTTTTTT
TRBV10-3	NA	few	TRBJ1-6	CAISESTGGGVGSPLHF	TGTGCCATCAGTGAGTCGACAGGAGGGGGGGTTGGATCACCCCTCCACTTT